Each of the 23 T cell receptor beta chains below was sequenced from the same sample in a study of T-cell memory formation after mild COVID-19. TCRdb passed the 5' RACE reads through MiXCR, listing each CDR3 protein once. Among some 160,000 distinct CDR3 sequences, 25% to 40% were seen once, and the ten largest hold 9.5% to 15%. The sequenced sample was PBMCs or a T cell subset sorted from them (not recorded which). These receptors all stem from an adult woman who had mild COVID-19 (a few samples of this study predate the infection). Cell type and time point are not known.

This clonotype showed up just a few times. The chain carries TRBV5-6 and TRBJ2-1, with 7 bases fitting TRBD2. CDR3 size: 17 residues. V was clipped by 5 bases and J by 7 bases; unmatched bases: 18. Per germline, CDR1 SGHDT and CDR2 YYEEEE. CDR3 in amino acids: CASRRPISGRGTNEQFF. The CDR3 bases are TGTGCCAGCAGACGACCTATTAGCGGGCGAGGAACAAATGAGCAGTTCTTC.

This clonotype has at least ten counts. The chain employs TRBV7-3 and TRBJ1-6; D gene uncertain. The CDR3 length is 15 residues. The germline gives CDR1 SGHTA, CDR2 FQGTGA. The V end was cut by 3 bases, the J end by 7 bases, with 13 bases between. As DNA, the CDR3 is TGTGCCAGCAGCTTGTTGGGAGCTTCCAATTCACCCCTCCACTTT. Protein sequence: CASSLLGASNSPLHF.

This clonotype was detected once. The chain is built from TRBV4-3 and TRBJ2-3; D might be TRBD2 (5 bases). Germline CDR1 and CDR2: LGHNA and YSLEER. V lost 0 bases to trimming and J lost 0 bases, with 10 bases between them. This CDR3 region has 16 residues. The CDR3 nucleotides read TGCGCCAGCAGCCAAGATCTACTAGACAGCACAGATACGCAGTATTTT. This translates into CASSQDLLDSTDTQYF.

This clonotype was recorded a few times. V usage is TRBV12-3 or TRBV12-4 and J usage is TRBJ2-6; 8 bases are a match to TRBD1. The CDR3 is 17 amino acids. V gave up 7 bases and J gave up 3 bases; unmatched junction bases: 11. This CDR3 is CASKRQGYEGGANVLTF. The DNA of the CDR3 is TGTGCCAGCAAAAGACAGGGGTACGAGGGTGGGGCCAACGTCCTGACTTTC.

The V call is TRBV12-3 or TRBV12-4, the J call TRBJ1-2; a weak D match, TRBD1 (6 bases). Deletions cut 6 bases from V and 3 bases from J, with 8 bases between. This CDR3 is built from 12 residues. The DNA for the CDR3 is TGTGCCAGCAGGGGGACATACTATGGCTACACCTTC. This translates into CASRGTYYGYTF.

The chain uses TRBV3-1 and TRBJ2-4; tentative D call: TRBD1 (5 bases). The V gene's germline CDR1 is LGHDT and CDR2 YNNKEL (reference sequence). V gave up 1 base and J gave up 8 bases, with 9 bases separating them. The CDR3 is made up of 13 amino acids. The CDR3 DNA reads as TGTGCCAGCAGCCAAGGAAGCAGGGACATTCAGTACTTC. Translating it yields CASSQGSRDIQYF. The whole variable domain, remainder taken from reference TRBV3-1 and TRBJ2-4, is DTAVSQTPKYLVTQMGNDKSIKCEQNLGHDTMYWYKQDSKKFLKIMFSYNNKELIINETVPNRFSPKSPDKAHLNLHINSLELGDSAVYFCASSQGSRDIQYFGAGTRLSVL.

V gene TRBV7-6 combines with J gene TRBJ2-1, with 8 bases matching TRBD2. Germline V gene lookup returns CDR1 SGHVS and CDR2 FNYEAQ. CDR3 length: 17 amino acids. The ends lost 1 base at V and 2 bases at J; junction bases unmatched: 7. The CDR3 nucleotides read TGTGCCAGCAGCTTAGGGGTAGCGGGGTTGGCCTACAATGAGCAGTTCTTC. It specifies CASSLGVAGLAYNEQFF.

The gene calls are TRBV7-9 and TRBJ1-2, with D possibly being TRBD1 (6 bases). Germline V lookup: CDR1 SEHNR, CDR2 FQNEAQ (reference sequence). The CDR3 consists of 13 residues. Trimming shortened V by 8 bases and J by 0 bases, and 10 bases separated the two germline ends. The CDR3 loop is CASRGPANYGYTF. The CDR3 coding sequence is TGTGCCAGCCGGGGGCCAGCTAACTATGGCTACACCTTC.

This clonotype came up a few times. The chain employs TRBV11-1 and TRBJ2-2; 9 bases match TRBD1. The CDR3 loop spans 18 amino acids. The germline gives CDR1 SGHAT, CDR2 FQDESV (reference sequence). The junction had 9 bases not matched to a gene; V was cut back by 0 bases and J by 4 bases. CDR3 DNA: TGTGCCAGCAGCTTAGCCCCATTGACAGGGGGAAGCACCGGGGAGCTGTTTTTT. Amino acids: CASSLAPLTGGSTGELFF.

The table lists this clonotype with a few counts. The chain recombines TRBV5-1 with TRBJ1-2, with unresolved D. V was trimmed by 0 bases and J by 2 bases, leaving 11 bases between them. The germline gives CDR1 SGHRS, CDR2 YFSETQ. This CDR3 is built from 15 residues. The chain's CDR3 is CASSLEYNGNYGYTF. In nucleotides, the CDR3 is TGCGCCAGCAGCTTGGAGTACAACGGAAACTATGGCTACACCTTC.

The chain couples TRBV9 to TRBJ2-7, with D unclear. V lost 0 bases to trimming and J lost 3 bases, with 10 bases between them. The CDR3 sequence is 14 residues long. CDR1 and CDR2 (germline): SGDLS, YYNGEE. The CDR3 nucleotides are TGTGCCAGCAGCGTAGGCGCCGGTCTCTACGAGCAGTACTTC. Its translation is CASSVGAGLYEQYF.

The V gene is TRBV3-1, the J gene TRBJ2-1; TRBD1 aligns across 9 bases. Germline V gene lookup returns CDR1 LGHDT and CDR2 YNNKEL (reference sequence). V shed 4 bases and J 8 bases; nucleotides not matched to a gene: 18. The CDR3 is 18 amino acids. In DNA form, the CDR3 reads TGTGCCAGCAGCCCACTACCGGGACAGGGAATGGCCACACATGAGCAGTTCTTC. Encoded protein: CASSPLPGQGMATHEQFF.

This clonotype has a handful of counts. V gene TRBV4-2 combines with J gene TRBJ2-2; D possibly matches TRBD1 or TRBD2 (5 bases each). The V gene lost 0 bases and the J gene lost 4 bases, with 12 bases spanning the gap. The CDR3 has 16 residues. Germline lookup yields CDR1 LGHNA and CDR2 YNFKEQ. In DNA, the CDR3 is TGTGCCAGCAGCCAAGATTTGGCAGGGACCACCGGGGAGCTGTTTTTT. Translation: CASSQDLAGTTGELFF.

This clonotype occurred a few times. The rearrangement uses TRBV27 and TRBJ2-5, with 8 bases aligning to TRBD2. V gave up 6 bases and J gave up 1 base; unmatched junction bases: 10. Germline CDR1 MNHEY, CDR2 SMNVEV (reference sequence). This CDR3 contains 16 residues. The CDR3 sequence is CASSLAGNPFQETQYF. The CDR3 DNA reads TGTGCCAGCAGCTTAGCGGGAAACCCCTTCCAAGAGACCCAGTACTTC.

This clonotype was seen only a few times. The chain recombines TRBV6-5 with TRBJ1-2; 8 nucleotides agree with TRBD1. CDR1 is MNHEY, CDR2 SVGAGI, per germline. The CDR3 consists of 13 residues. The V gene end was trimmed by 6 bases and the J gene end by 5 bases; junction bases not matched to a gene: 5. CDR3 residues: CASRGRTGYGYTF. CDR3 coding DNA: TGTGCCAGCAGGGGCAGGACAGGGTATGGCTACACCTTC.

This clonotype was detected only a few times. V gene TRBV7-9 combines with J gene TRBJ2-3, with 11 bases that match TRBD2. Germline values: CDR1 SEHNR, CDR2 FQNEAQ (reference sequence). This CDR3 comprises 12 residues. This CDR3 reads CALAGDEDTQYF. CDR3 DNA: TGTGCACTAGCGGGAGATGAAGATACGCAGTATTTT.

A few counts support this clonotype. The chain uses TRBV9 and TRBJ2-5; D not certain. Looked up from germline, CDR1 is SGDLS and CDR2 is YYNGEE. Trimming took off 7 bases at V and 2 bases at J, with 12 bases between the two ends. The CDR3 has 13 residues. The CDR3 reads CASSRRYQETQYF. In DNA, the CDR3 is TGTGCCAGCTCCCGCAGATATCAAGAGACCCAGTACTTC.

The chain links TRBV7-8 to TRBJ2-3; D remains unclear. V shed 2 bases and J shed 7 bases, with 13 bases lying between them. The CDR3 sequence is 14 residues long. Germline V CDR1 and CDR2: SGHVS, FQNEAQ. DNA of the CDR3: TGTGCCAGCAGCTTAATCCTCGGCACGAATACGCAGTATTTT. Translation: CASSLILGTNTQYF.

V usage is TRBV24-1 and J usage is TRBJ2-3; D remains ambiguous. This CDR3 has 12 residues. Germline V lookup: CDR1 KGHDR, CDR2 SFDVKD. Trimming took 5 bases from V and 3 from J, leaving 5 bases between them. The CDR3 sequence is CATSVGTDTQYF. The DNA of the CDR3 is TGTGCCACCAGTGTTGGTACAGATACGCAGTATTTT.

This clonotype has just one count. The CDR3, as DNA: TGTGCCAGCAGCTTGCGACCAACCTCAGATACGCAGTATTTT. Translation: CASSLRPTSDTQYF. The chain recombines TRBV5-6 with TRBJ2-3; unclear D gene. With 1 base removed from V and 4 bases from J, the gap between germline ends came to 10 bases. The CDR3 totals 14 residues. Germline V gene lookup returns CDR1 SGHDT and CDR2 YYEEEE.

Here the CDR3 reads CASSVPRNFFEGGETQYF. In DNA, the CDR3 is TGTGCCAGCAGCGTCCCTCGAAATTTTTTTGAGGGTGGGGAGACCCAGTACTTC. The V gene is TRBV7-9, the J gene TRBJ2-5; the D gene is possibly TRBD2 (5 bases). Trimming removed 5 bases at V and 5 bases at J, with 27 bases between. CDR3 size: 18 residues. Germline-derived CDR1 and CDR2 are SEHNR and FQNEAQ (reference sequence).

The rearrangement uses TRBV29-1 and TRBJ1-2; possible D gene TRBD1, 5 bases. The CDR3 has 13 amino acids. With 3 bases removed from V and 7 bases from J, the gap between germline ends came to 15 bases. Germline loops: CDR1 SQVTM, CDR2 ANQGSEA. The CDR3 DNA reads TGCAGCGTTGATCTGTGGGGGAGGCGTGGCTACACCTTC. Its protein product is CSVDLWGRRGYTF.

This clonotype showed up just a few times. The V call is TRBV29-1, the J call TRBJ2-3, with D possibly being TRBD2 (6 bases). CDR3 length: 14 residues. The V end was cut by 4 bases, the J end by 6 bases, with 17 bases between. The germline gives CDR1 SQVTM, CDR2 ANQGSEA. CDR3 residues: CSVAKAGPSDTQYF. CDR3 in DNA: TGCAGCGTTGCGAAGGCGGGGCCGTCCGATACGCAGTATTTT.